This T cell receptor beta chain is from a study of read filtering for tumor transcriptome and immune sequencing. Study results and caveats: Single-read clonotypes: about 83% of IR-seq clonotypes (roughly 4% of reads), almost 75% of RNA-seq clonotypes (44.6% of reads).

In germline, CDR1 is SNHLY, CDR2 FYNNEI. This CDR3 is 17 amino acids long. The trim removed 7 bases at V and 3 bases at J, leaving 14 bases unmatched. From approximately 430 ng of RNA, a library with molecular barcoded alpha/delta and beta/gamma adaptors was made. TCRdb fed the reads into MiXCR, producing one record per CDR3 protein. The table has over 45,000 distinct CDR3 sequences, more than 20% seen once. This clonotype showed up many times. Its antigen is currently unknown. Sequenced material: a population of CD138-negative cells sorted from bone marrow. The chain carries TRBV2 and TRBJ2-4, with 8 positions matching TRBD1. This clonotype was obtained from a donor aged 40 or older with multiple myeloma. CDR3 sequence reads: CASTRDRGPLRKNIQYF. The CDR3, as DNA: TGTGCCAGCACGCGTGACAGGGGCCCGCTGCGCAAAAACATTCAGTACTTC.